The T cell receptor (beta chain) described here comes from a study of technical replicates of blood from several donors. V was shortened by 6 bases and J by 9 bases, with 12 bases between the two germline ends. Germline CDR1 and CDR2: SGHRS and YFSETQ. The CDR3 runs 11 residues. Data came from immunoSEQ multiplex PCR; TCRdb stores just in-frame clones and leaves some out. Found here are roughly 69,000 clones, around 97% of them singletons; the top ten hold about 0.3%. The sequence came from a human donor in good health. Input material: T cells isolated from PBMCs. The V and J genes are TRBV5-1 and TRBJ1-1, with D perhaps TRBD1 (6 bases). CDR3 amino acids: CASTLGGKAFF. CDR3 DNA: TGCGCCAGCACTCTTGGGGGCAAAGCTTTCTTT.